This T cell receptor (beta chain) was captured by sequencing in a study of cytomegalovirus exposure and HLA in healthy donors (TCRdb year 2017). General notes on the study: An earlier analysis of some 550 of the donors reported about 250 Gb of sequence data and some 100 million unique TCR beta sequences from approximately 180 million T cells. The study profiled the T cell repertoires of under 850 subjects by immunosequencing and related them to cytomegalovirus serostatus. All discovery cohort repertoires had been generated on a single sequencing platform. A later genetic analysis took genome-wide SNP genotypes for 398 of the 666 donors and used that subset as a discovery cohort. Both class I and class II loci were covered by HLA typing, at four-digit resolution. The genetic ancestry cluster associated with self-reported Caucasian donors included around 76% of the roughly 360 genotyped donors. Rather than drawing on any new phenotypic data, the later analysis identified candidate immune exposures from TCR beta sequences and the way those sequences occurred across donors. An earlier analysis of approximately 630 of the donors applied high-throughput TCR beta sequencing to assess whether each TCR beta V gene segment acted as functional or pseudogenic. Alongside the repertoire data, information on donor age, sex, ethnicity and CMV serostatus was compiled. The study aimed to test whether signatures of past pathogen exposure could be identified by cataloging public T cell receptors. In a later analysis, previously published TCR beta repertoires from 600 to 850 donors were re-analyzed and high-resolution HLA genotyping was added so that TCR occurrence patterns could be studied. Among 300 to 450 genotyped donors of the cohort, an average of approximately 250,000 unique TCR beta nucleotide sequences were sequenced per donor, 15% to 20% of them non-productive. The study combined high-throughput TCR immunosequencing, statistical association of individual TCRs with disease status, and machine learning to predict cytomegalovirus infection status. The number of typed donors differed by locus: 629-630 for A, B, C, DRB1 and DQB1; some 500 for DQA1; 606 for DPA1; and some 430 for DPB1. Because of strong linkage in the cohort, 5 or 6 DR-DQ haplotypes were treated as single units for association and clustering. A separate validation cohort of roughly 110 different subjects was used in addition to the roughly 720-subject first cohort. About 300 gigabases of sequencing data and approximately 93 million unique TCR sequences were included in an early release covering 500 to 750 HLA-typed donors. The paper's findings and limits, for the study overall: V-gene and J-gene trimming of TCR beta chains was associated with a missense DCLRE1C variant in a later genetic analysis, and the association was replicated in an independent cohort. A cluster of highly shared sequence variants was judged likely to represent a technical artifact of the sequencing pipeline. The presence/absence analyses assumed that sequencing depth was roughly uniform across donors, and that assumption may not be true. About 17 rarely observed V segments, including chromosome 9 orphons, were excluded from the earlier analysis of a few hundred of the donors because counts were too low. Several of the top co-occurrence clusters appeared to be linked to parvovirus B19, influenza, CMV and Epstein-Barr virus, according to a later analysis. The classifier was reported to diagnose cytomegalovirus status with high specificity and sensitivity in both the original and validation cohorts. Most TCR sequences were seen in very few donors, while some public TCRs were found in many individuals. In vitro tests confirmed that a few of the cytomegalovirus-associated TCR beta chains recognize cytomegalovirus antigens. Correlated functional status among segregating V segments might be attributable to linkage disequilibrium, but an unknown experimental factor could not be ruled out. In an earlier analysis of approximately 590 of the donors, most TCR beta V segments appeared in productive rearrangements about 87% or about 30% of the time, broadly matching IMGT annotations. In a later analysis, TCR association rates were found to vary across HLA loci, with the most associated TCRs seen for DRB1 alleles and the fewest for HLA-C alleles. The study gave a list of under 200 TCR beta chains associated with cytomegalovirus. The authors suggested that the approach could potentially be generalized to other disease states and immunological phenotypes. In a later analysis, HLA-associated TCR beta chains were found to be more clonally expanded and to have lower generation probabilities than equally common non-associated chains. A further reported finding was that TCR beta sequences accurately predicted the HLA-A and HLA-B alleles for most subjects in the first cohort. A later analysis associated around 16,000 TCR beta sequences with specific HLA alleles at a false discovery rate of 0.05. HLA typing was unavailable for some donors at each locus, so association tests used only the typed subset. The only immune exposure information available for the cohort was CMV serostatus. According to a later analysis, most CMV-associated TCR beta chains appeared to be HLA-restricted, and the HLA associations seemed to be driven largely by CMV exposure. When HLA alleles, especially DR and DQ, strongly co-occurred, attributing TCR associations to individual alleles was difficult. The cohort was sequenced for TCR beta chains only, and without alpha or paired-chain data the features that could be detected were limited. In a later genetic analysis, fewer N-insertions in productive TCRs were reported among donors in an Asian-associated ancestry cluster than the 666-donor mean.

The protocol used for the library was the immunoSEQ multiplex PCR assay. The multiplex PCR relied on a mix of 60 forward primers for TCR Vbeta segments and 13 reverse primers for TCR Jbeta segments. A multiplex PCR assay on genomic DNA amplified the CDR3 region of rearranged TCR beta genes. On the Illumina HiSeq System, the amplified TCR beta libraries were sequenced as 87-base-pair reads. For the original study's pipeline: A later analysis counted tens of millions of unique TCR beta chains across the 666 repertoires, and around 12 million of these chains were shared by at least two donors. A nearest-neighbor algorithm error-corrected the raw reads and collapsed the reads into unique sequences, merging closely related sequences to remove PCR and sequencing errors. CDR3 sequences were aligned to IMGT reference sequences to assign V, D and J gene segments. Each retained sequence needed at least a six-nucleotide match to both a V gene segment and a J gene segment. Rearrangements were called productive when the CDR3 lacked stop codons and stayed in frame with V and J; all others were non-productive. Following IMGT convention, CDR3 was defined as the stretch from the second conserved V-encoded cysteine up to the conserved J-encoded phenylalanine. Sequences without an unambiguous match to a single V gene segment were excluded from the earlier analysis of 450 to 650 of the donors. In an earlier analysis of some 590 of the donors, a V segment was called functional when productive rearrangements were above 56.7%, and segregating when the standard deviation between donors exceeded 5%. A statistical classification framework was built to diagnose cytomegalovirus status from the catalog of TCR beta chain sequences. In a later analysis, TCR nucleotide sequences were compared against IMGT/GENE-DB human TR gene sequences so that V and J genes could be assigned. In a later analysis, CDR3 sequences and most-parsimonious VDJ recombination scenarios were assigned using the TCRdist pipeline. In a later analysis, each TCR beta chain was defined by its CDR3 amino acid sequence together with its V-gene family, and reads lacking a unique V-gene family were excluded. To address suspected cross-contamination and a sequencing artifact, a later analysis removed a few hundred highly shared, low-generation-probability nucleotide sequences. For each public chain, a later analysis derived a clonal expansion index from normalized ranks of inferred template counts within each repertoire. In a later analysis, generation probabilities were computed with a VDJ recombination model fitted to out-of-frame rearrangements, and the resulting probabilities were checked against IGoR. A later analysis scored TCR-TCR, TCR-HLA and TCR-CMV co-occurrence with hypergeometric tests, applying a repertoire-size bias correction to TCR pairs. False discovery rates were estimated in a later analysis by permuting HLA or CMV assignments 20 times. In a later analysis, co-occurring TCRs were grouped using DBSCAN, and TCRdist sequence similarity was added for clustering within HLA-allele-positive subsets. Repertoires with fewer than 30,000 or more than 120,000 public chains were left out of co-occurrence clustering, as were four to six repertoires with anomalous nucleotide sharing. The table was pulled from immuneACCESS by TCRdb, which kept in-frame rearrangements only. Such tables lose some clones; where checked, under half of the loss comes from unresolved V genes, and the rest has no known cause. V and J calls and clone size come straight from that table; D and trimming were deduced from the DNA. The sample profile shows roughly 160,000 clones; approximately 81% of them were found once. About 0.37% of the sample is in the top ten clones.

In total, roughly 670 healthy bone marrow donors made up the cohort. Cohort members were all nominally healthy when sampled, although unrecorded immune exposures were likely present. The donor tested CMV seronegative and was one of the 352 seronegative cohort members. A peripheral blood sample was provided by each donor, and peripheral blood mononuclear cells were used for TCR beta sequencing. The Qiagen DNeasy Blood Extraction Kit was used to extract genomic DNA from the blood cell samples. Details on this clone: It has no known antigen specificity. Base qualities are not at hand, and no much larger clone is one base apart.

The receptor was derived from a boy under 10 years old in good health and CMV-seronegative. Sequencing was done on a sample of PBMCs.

The base sequence is TGTGCCTGCGGGGGTTGGGCAGCAACTAATGAAAAACTGTTTTTT. The translation is CACGGWAATNEKLFF. The rearrangement joined TRBV6-1 to TRBJ1-4; TRBD1 might be the D gene, on 5 matching bases. The germline V gene provides CDR1 MNHNS and CDR2 SASEGT. Trimming at the junction amounts to 11 bases on V and 0 bases on J, and the germline ends lie 16 bases apart. Reading from cysteine to phenylalanine, the CDR3 counts 15 amino acids. Here the CDR3 DNA is all that survives: 45 bases in frame from base 1.